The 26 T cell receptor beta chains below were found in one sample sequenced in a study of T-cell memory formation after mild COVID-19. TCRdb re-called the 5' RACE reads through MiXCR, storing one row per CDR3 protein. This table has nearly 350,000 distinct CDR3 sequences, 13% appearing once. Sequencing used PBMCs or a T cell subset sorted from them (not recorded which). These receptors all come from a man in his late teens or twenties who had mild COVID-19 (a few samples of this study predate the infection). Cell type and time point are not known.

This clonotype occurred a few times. The CDR3 here is CASSKGLAGGTGETQYF. Written as DNA, the CDR3 is TGTGCCAGCAGCAAGGGACTAGCGGGGGGGACAGGAGAGACCCAGTACTTC. The gene calls are TRBV7-2 and TRBJ2-5; 16 bases match TRBD2. This CDR3 is 17 amino acids long. Germline V gene data show CDR1 as SGHTA and CDR2 as FQGNSA. The junction had 7 bases not matched to a gene; V was cut back by 5 bases and J by 4 bases.

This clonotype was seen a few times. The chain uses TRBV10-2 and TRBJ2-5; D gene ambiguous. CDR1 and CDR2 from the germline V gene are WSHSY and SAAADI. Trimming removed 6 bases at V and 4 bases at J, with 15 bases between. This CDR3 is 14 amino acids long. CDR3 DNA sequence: TGCGCCAGCAGGAAGGGTCTAGTGTCAGAGACCCAGTACTTC. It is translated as CASRKGLVSETQYF.

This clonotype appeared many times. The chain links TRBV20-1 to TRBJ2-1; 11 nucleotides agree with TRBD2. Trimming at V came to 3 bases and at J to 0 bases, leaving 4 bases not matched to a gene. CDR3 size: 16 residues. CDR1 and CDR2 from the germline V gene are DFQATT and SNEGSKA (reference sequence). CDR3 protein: CSARPLAGGSYNEQFF. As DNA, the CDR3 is TGCAGTGCTAGGCCCCTAGCGGGGGGCTCCTACAATGAGCAGTTCTTC.

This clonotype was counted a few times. CDR3 sequence (DNA): TGTGCCATCAGTGACGACACAGATACGCAGTATTTT. It codes for CAISDDTDTQYF. V is TRBV10-3 and J is TRBJ2-3; no firm D call. V was cut by 3 bases and J by 2 bases, with 3 bases left in between. CDR3 length: 12 residues. Per germline, CDR1 ENHRY and CDR2 SYGVKD.

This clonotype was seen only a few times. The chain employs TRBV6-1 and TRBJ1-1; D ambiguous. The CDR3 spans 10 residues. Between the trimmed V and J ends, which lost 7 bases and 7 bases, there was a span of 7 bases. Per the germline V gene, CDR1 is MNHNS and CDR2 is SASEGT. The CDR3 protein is CASKVVEAFF. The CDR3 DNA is TGTGCCAGCAAGGTAGTTGAAGCTTTCTTT.

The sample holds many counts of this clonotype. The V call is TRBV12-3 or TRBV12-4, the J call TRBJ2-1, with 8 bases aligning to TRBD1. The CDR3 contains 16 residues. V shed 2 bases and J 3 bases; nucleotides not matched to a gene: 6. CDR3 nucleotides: TGTGCCAGCAGTTTATCCGGGACAGGCGGCTACAATGAGCAGTTCTTC. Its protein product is CASSLSGTGGYNEQFF.

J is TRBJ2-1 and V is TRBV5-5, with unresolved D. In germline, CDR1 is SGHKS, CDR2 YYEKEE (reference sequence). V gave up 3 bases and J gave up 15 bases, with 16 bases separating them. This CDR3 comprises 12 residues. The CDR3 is CASSSTLKLRFF. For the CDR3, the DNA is TGTGCCAGCAGCTCAACATTGAAACTGCGGTTCTTC.

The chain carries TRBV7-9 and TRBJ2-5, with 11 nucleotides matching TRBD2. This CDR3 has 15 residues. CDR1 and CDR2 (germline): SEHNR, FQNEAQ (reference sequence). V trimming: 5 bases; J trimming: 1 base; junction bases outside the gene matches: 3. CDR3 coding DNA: TGTGCCAGCAGCCGGGGACTAGCGGCCCAAGAGACCCAGTACTTC. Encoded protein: CASSRGLAAQETQYF.

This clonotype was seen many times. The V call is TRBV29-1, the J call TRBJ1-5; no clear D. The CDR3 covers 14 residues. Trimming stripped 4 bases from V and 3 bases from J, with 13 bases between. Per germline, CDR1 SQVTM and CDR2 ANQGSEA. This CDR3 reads CSVVETDLNQPQHF. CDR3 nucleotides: TGCAGCGTTGTAGAAACCGACCTCAATCAGCCCCAGCATTTT.

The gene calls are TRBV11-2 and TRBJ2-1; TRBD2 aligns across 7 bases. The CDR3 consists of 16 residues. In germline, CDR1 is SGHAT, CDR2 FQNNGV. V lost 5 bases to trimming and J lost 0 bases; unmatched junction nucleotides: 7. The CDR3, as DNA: TGTGCCAGCAGCCCTCGGGGGGACTTCTCCTACAATGAGCAGTTCTTC. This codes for CASSPRGDFSYNEQFF.

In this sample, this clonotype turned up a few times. CDR3 residues: CASSPDRGMNGYTF. In nucleotides, the CDR3 is TGTGCCAGCAGTCCCGACAGGGGTATGAATGGCTACACCTTC. V usage is TRBV6-6 and J usage is TRBJ1-2, with TRBD1 identical over 8 bases. The V gene end was trimmed by 5 bases and the J gene end by 6 bases; junction bases not matched to a gene: 8. This CDR3 has 14 residues. The V gene's germline CDR1 is MNHNY and CDR2 SVGAGI (reference sequence).

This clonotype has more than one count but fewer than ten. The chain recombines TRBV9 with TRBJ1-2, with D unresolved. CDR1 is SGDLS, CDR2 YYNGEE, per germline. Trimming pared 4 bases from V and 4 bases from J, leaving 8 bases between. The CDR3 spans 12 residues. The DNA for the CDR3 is TGTGCCAGCAGCTCTGGAACCTATGGCTACACCTTC. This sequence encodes CASSSGTYGYTF.

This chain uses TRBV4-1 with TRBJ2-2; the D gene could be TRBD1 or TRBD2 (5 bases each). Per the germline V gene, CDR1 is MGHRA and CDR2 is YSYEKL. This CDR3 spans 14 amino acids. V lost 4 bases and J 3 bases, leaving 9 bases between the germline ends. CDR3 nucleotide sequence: TGCGCCAGCAGCCGCGTGGGGGACACCGGGGAGCTGTTTTTT. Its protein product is CASSRVGDTGELFF.

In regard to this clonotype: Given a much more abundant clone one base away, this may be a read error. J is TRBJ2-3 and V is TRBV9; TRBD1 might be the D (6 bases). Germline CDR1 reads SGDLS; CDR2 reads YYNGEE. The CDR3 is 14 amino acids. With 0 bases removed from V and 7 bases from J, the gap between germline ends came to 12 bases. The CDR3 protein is CASSVEGVANTQYF. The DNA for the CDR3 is TGTGCCAGCAGCGTAGAGGGGGTGGCCAATACGCAGTATTTT.

The CDR3 nucleotides are TGTGCCAGCAGTTTCAGGGTCAGTCTGTCCCCTTCCTACGAGCAGTACTTC. Encoded protein: CASSFRVSLSPSYEQYF. This chain links TRBV12-3 or TRBV12-4 with TRBJ2-7; tentatively, D is TRBD1 (5 bases). With 3 bases removed from V and 1 base from J, the gap between germline ends came to 19 bases. CDR3 length: 17 residues.

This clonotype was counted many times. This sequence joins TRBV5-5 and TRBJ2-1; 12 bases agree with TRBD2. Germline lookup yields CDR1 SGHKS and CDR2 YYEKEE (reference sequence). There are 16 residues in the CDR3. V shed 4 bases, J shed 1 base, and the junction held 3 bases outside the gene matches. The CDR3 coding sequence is TGTGCCAGCAGCCCACTAGCGGGGGGATCCTACAATGAGCAGTTCTTC. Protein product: CASSPLAGGSYNEQFF.

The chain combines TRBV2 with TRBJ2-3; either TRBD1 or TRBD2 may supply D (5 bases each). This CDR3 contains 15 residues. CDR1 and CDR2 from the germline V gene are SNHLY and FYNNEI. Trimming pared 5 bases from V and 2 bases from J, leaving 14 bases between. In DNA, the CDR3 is TGTGCCAGCAGTCAAGACAGCGGATTCACAGATACGCAGTATTTT. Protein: CASSQDSGFTDTQYF.

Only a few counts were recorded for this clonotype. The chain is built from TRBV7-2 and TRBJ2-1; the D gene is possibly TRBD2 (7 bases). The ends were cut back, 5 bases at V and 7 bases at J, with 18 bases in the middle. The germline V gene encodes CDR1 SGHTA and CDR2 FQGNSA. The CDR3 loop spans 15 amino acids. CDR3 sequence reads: CASSRLGGALNEQFF. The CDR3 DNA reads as TGTGCCAGCAGCCGATTGGGGGGGGCCTTGAATGAGCAGTTCTTC.

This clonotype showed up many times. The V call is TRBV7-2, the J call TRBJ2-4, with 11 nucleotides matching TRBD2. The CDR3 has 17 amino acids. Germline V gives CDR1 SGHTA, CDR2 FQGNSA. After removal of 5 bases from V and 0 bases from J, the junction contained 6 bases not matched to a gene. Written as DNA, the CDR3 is TGTGCCAGCAGCCGCGGGACTAGCGGATTAGCCAAAAACATTCAGTACTTC. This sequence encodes CASSRGTSGLAKNIQYF.

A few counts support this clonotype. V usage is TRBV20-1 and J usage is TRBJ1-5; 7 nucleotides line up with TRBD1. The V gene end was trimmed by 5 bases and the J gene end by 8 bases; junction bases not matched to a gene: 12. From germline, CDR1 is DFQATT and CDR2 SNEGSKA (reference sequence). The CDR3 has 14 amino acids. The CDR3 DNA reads TGCAGTGCTTGGGAAGGGGGCGCGGTGAAGCCCCAGCATTTT. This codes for CSAWEGGAVKPQHF.

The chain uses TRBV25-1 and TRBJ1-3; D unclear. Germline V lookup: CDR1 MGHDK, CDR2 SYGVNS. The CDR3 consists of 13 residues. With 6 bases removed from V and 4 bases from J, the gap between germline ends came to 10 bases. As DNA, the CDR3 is TGTGCCAGCAGCGAAATCGAAGGAAACACCATATATTTT. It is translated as CASSEIEGNTIYF.

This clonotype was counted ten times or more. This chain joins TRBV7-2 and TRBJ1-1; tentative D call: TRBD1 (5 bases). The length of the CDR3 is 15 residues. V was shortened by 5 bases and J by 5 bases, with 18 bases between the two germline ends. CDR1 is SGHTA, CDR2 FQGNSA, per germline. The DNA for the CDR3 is TGTGCCAGCAGCGGGGGGGGGATTTATGGGACTGAAGCTTTCTTT. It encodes CASSGGGIYGTEAFF. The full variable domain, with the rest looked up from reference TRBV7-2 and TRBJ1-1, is GAGVSQSPSNKVTEKGKDVELRCDPISGHTALYWYRQSLGQGLEFLIYFQGNSAPDKSGLPSDRFSAERTGGSVSTLTIQRTQQEDSAVYLCASSGGGIYGTEAFFGQGTRLTVV.

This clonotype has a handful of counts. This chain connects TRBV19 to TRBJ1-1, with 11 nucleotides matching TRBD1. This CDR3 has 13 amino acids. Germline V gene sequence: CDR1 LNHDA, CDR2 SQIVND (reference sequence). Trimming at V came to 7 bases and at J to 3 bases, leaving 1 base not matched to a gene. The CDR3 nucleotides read TGTGCCAGTAAGGACAGGGGGCACACTGAAGCTTTCTTT. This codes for CASKDRGHTEAFF.

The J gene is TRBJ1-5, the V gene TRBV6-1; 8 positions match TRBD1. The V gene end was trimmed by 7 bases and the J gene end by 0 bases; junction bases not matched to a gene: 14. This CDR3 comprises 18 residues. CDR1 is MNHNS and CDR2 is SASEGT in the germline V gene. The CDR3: CASIRTGTSVLSNQPQHF. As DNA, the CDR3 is TGTGCCAGCATCCGGACAGGGACCTCTGTCCTTAGCAATCAGCCCCAGCATTTT.

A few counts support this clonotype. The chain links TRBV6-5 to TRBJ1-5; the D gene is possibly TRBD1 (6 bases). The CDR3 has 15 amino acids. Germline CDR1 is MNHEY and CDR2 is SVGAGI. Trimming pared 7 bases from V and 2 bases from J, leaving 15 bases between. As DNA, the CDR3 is TGTGCCAGCACCCAACTGGGGGGCGGCAATCAGCCCCAGCATTTT. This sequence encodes CASTQLGGGNQPQHF.

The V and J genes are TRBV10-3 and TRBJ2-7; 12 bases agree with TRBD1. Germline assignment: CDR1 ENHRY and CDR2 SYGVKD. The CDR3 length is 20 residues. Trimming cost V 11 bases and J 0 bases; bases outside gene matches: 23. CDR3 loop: CALASGPGQGATPISYEQYV. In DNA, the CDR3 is TGTGCCTTAGCATCCGGGCCGGGACAGGGGGCTACCCCCATCTCCTACGAGCAGTACGTC.